Included here is one T cell receptor (beta chain) sequence, with context. The target antigen is unknown. Profiled with immunoSEQ multiplex PCR; TCRdb holds only in-frame clones, not every one. Among 110,000 or so clones listed, approximately 81% were seen once. This sample is drawn from a study of cytomegalovirus exposure and HLA in healthy donors. For the study at large: A subsequent analysis reported that the roughly 120 validation repertoires were produced on the same platform that had also been used for the roughly 700 first-cohort repertoires. Whole-study results and caveats: Among TCR beta chains, those listed as cytomegalovirus-associated numbered 164. Cytomegalovirus status, reportedly, was diagnosed with high specificity and sensitivity by the classifier. Some public TCRs appeared in many individuals, while most sequences were rare.

V shed 5 bases and J shed 4 bases, with 14 bases lying between them. Germline values: CDR1 SGHTA, CDR2 FQGNSA. The CDR3 is made up of 14 amino acids. Sequencing used PBMCs. The chain recombines TRBV7-2 with TRBJ2-5; D is possibly TRBD1 (5 bases). The TCR comes from a woman under 40 in good health and CMV-seronegative. The CDR3 nucleotides are TGTGCCAGCAGCCCGTCGTCAGGGCGAGAGACCCAGTACTTC. This sequence encodes CASSPSSGRETQYF. The variable domain in full, completed from reference TRBV7-2 and TRBJ2-5, reads GAGVSQSPSNKVTEKGKDVELRCDPISGHTALYWYRQSLGQGLEFLIYFQGNSAPDKSGLPSDRFSAERTGGSVSTLTIQRTQQEDSAVYLCASSPSSGRETQYFGPGTRLLVL.